The 4 T cell receptor beta chains given below trace back to one sample, sequenced in a study of CD4 T cells in relation to SARS-CoV-2 and coronaviruses. Some clones are missing from TCRdb's copy, which holds only in-frame ones; the method was immunoSEQ multiplex PCR. The table shows 38,000 or so clones, with under 85% occurring only once. Their cognate antigens are unknown. Sequenced material: memory CD4+ T cells from PBMCs, cultured in vitro. Receptors were obtained from an adult with COVID-19.

V is TRBV5-4 and J is TRBJ2-2; D is unresolved. This CDR3 comprises 14 residues. Trimming shortened V by 0 bases and J by 0 bases, and 3 bases separated the two germline ends. Germline V gene data show CDR1 as SGHNT and CDR2 as YYREEE (reference sequence). The CDR3 reads CASSLDSNTGELFF. As DNA, the CDR3 is TGTGCCAGCAGCTTGGATTCGAACACCGGGGAGCTGTTTTTT. The whole variable domain, filled in from reference TRBV5-4 and TRBJ2-2, reads ETGVTQSPTHLIKTRGQQVTLRCSSQSGHNTVSWYQQALGQGPQFIFQYYREEENGRGNFPPRFSGLQFPNYSSELNVNALELDDSALYLCASSLDSNTGELFFGEGSRLTVL.

The chain is built from TRBV18 and TRBJ2-7; D could derive from TRBD1 or TRBD2 (5 bases each). Between the trimmed V and J ends, which lost 0 bases and 6 bases, there was a span of 15 bases. There are 15 residues in the CDR3. Germline lookup yields CDR1 KGHSH and CDR2 LQKENI. This CDR3 is CASSPPGSGSGEQYF. DNA of the CDR3: TGTGCCAGCTCACCACCGGGCTCAGGGAGTGGCGAGCAGTACTTC.

The rearrangement joins TRBV19 to TRBJ2-5; TRBD1 aligns across 7 bases. This CDR3 has 16 residues. In germline, CDR1 is LNHDA, CDR2 SQIVND (reference sequence). V shed 5 bases, J shed 1 base, and the junction held 10 bases outside the gene matches. The CDR3 reads CASSSQGRPFQETQYF. CDR3 bases: TGTGCCAGTAGTTCACAGGGGCGGCCTTTCCAAGAGACCCAGTACTTC.

The genes are TRBV9 and TRBJ2-3; D gene unclear. Germline CDR1 SGDLS, CDR2 YYNGEE. Deletions cut 4 bases from V and 2 bases from J, with 8 bases between. The CDR3 sequence is 13 residues long. The CDR3 loop is CASSQALTDTQYF. DNA for the CDR3: TGTGCCAGCAGCCAAGCTCTCACAGATACGCAGTATTTT.